Listed below are T cell receptor beta chains from one sample, sequenced in a study of cytomegalovirus exposure and HLA in healthy donors. Assay used: immunoSEQ multiplex PCR; TCRdb lists only in-frame clones, some missing. This table has about 89,000 clones, about four fifths appearing once. The sequenced material came from PBMCs. The receptors were sampled from a woman between 18 and 29 years old in good health and CMV-seropositive. Each CDR3 is given with its conserved first and last residue. A D gene is named only where the DNA matches it firmly. For some rows the clone size is stated as once, few or many, or as a class when expanded; others skip it.

v_gene: TRBV19; abundance: -; len: 14; j_gene: TRBJ1-2; d_gene: TRBD1; CDR3aa: CASTFGQGGYGYTF; CDR3nt: TGTGCCAGTACCTTTGGACAGGGAGGATATGGCTACACCTTC
v_gene: TRBV11-2; abundance: -; len: 14; j_gene: TRBJ2-1; d_gene: TRBD1; CDR3aa: CASSLVTGVNEQFF; CDR3nt: TGTGCCAGCAGCTTAGTGACAGGGGTGAATGAGCAGTTCTTC
v_gene: TRBV11-2; abundance: -; len: 15; j_gene: TRBJ2-7; d_gene: TRBD1; CDR3aa: CASSLTGASLGEQYF; CDR3nt: TGTGCCAGCAGCTTGACAGGGGCCTCCCTGGGGGAGCAGTACTTC
v_gene: TRBV7-9; abundance: -; len: 15; j_gene: TRBJ1-4; d_gene: TRBD1; CDR3aa: CASSWPGQGEEKLFF; CDR3nt: TGTGCCAGCAGCTGGCCGGGACAGGGGGAAGAAAAACTGTTTTTT
v_gene: TRBV7-7; abundance: -; len: 14; j_gene: TRBJ2-7; d_gene: -; CDR3aa: CASSTGFTPYEQYF; CDR3nt: TGTGCCAGCAGCACAGGGTTCACCCCCTACGAGCAGTACTTC
v_gene: TRBV2; abundance: -; len: 14; j_gene: TRBJ1-1; d_gene: TRBD1; CDR3aa: CASSRQGDYTEAFF; CDR3nt: TGTGCCAGCAGTCGACAGGGCGACTACACTGAAGCTTTCTTT
v_gene: TRBV19; abundance: -; len: 13; j_gene: TRBJ2-7; d_gene: TRBD1; CDR3aa: CATSRTGGYEQYF; CDR3nt: TGTGCCACCTCGAGGACAGGGGGCTACGAGCAGTACTTC
v_gene: TRBV19; abundance: few; len: 12; j_gene: TRBJ2-1; d_gene: -; CDR3aa: CASSTSGGEQFF; CDR3nt: TGTGCCAGTAGTACGAGCGGCGGTGAGCAGTTCTTC
v_gene: TRBV28; abundance: -; len: 13; j_gene: TRBJ1-1; d_gene: TRBD1; CDR3aa: CASSLTGNAEAFF; CDR3nt: TGTGCCAGCAGTTTGACAGGGAACGCTGAAGCTTTCTTT
v_gene: TRBV29-1; abundance: -; len: 14; j_gene: TRBJ2-2; d_gene: -; CDR3aa: CSVGKQQNTGELFF; CDR3nt: TGCAGCGTTGGTAAACAGCAGAACACCGGGGAGCTGTTTTTT
v_gene: TRBV19; abundance: -; len: 15; j_gene: TRBJ2-7; d_gene: TRBD2; CDR3aa: CASSPPAGGIYEQYF; CDR3nt: TGTGCCAGTAGCCCCCCGGCGGGGGGAATCTACGAGCAGTACTTC
v_gene: TRBV20-1; abundance: -; len: 11; j_gene: TRBJ2-7; d_gene: -; CDR3aa: CSVGGGGEQYF; CDR3nt: TGCAGTGTTGGGGGGGGCGGCGAGCAGTACTTC
v_gene: TRBV6-5; abundance: -; len: 13; j_gene: TRBJ1-5; d_gene: -; CDR3aa: CASSYGSNQPQHF; CDR3nt: TGTGCCAGCAGTTACGGCAGCAATCAGCCCCAGCATTTT
v_gene: TRBV7-9; abundance: few; len: 13; j_gene: TRBJ1-2; d_gene: TRBD1; CDR3aa: CASSLQGAGGYTF; CDR3nt: TGTGCCAGCAGCTTACAGGGGGCAGGAGGCTACACCTTC
v_gene: TRBV28; abundance: -; len: 15; j_gene: TRBJ1-3; d_gene: -; CDR3aa: CASSLRGGAGNTIYF; CDR3nt: TGTGCCAGCAGTTTAAGGGGAGGGGCGGGAAACACCATATATTTT
v_gene: TRBV5-1; abundance: -; len: 15; j_gene: TRBJ2-3; d_gene: TRBD2; CDR3aa: CASSYIAGATDTQYF; CDR3nt: TGCGCCAGCAGCTACATAGCGGGGGCCACAGATACGCAGTATTTT
v_gene: TRBV19; abundance: -; len: 15; j_gene: TRBJ1-3; d_gene: -; CDR3aa: CASSAIRYSGNTIYF; CDR3nt: TGTGCCAGTAGCGCCATCAGGTACTCTGGAAACACCATATATTTT
v_gene: TRBV9; abundance: -; len: 15; j_gene: TRBJ1-4; d_gene: TRBD1; CDR3aa: CASSEQGARWEKLFF; CDR3nt: TGTGCCAGCAGCGAACAGGGGGCAAGGTGGGAAAAACTGTTTTTT
v_gene: TRBV5-1; abundance: once; len: 15; j_gene: TRBJ1-1; d_gene: -; CDR3aa: CASSLEYRPWTEAFF; CDR3nt: TGCGCCAGCAGCTTGGAGTACAGACCATGGACTGAAGCTTTCTTT
v_gene: TRBV29-1; abundance: -; len: 13; j_gene: TRBJ2-3; d_gene: -; CDR3aa: CSVDGFSTDTQYF; CDR3nt: TGCAGCGTTGACGGTTTTAGCACAGATACGCAGTATTTT
v_gene: TRBV1; abundance: -; len: 16; j_gene: TRBJ1-1; d_gene: -; CDR3aa: CTSSQDLGAGNTEAFF; CDR3nt: TGCACCAGCAGCCAAGATCTGGGGGCGGGGAACACTGAAGCTTTCTTT
v_gene: TRBV6-1; abundance: -; len: 17; j_gene: TRBJ2-3; d_gene: -; CDR3aa: CASSEVTRVGHTDTQYF; CDR3nt: TGTGCCAGCAGTGAAGTGACTCGCGTAGGACACACAGATACGCAGTATTTT
v_gene: TRBV4-2; abundance: once; len: 15; j_gene: TRBJ1-4; d_gene: -; CDR3aa: CASSLNQGANEKLFF; CDR3nt: TGTGCCAGCAGCCTGAACCAAGGAGCTAATGAAAAACTGTTTTTT
v_gene: TRBV6-6; abundance: -; len: 16; j_gene: TRBJ1-4; d_gene: TRBD1; CDR3aa: CASIRPNRGLDEKLFF; CDR3nt: TGTGCCAGCATACGGCCAAACAGGGGGCTGGATGAAAAACTGTTTTTT
v_gene: TRBV4-1; abundance: -; len: 17; j_gene: TRBJ1-1; d_gene: TRBD1; CDR3aa: CASSPGDRAPGNTEAFF; CDR3nt: TGCGCCAGCAGCCCGGGCGACAGGGCCCCAGGGAACACTGAAGCTTTCTTT
v_gene: TRBV14; abundance: -; len: 15; j_gene: TRBJ1-2; d_gene: -; CDR3aa: CASSQSWEGVYGYTF; CDR3nt: TGTGCCAGCAGCCAGTCCTGGGAGGGTGTCTATGGCTACACCTTC
v_gene: TRBV5-6; abundance: once; len: 14; j_gene: TRBJ1-5; d_gene: TRBD1; CDR3aa: CASSVGQGFQPQHF; CDR3nt: TGTGCCAGCAGCGTGGGACAGGGTTTTCAGCCCCAGCATTTT